The 23 T cell receptor beta chains reported below all come from one sample, sequenced in a study of T-cell reconstitution after alpha-beta-depleted transplantation in children (dated by TCRdb to the mid-2010s). Reading the label with the study, this specimen's treatment or condition is: allogeneic hematopoietic cell transplantation with graft depleted of TCRalphabeta T cells and CD19 B cells. The receptor library was made with PCR. The instrument given in TCRdb is Illumina HiSeq 2500. TCR library preparation used molecular barcoding, with unique molecular identifiers applied to normalize quantification of the TCRbeta repertoire. TCRdb's own reprocessing of the public reads used fastp at Q25 and MiXCR and kept productive beta chains. Every distinct CDR3 protein forms one entry, paired with its most common genes and DNA. This sample comprises about 160,000 distinct CDR3 sequences, around 10% of them detected only once. Approximately 13% of the sample goes to the ten largest clones.

This material consisted of PBMCs, taken before TCRalphabeta/CD19-depleted stem cell transplant. All receptors derive from a boy between 2 and 10 years old with acute myeloid leukemia, due to receive a stem cell transplant.

This clonotype was seen repeatedly, ten times or more. This rearrangement joins TRBV10-3 to TRBJ1-3; the D is unclear. The V and J ends lost 2 bases and 0 bases respectively, with 14 bases between them. The germline V gene has CDR1 ENHRY and CDR2 SYGVKD. The CDR3 sequence is 17 residues long. This CDR3 is CAISEASFYSSGNTIYF. Written as DNA, the CDR3 is TGTGCCATCAGTGAGGCCAGTTTCTACAGCTCTGGAAACACCATATATTTT.

This clonotype was observed many times. CDR3 DNA: TGTGCCGAACGCGGACAGGTTCCAACGATCGAGCAGTACGTC. Translating gives CAERGQVPTIEQYV. V and J are TRBV13 and TRBJ2-7, with 7 bases lining up with TRBD1. Germline loops: CDR1 PRHDT, CDR2 FYEKMQ (reference sequence). The CDR3 loop spans 14 amino acids. V dropped 11 bases and J dropped 6; count of bases not matched to a gene: 16.

This clonotype was counted many times. Here the CDR3 reads CASSSTGEQYV. The CDR3 DNA reads as TGTGCCAGCAGTTCAACAGGGGAGCAGTACGTC. The V call is TRBV6-1, the J call TRBJ2-7; D may be TRBD1 (6 bases). The CDR3 has 11 amino acids. V lost 5 bases and J lost 7, with 9 bases in between. Germline V gene data show CDR1 as MNHNS and CDR2 as SASEGT.

In its sample, this clonotype was seen many times. This chain connects TRBV29-1 to TRBJ2-1; tentative D call: TRBD1 (11 bases). Germline lookup yields CDR1 SQVTM and CDR2 ANQGSEA. This CDR3 has 19 residues. The V gene lost 6 bases and the J gene lost 7 bases, with 34 bases spanning the gap. DNA of the CDR3: TGCAGCGTGAATCGGTTGGACAGGGGGCAACTAGCGGGACGGAATGAGCAGTTCTTC. It codes for CSVNRLDRGQLAGRNEQFF.

The table lists this clonotype with many counts. The V call is TRBV5-1, the J call TRBJ2-1; tentatively, D is TRBD1 (6 bases). CDR3 length: 16 residues. Germline CDR1 and CDR2: SGHRS and YFSETQ. Deletions cut 1 base from V and 0 bases from J, with 11 bases between. CDR3 residues: CASSLSQGTSYNEQFF. CDR3 nucleotide sequence: TGCGCCAGCAGCTTGTCTCAGGGGACCTCCTACAATGAGCAGTTCTTC.

This clonotype was detected many times. The CDR3 spells CSVIMSSGANVLTF. Written as DNA, the CDR3 is TGCAGCGTCATTATGAGCTCTGGGGCCAACGTCCTGACTTTC. This chain connects TRBV29-1 to TRBJ2-6; unclear D gene. CDR3 size: 14 residues. CDR1 and CDR2 from the germline V gene are SQVTM and ANQGSEA. The V and J ends lost 6 bases and 0 bases respectively, with 9 bases between them.

This clonotype was counted many times. The chain couples TRBV29-1 to TRBJ2-7, with D possibly matching TRBD1 (5 bases). V lost 7 bases, J lost 5 bases, and 15 bases lay in between. Per germline, CDR1 SQVTM and CDR2 ANQGSEA. The CDR3 is 12 residues long. The CDR3 region has the DNA TGCAGCGCCCAACCCTCAGGGAACGAGCAGTACTTC. Amino acids: CSAQPSGNEQYF.

This clonotype was found many times. V and J are TRBV11-2 and TRBJ1-1; a weak D match, TRBD1 (5 bases). The CDR3 sequence is 15 residues long. Germline loops: CDR1 SGHAT, CDR2 FQNNGV. Between the trimmed V and J ends, which lost 5 bases and 0 bases, there was a span of 13 bases. The DNA of the CDR3 is TGTGCCAGCAGCCGTATGGCAGGGCTGAACACTGAAGCTTTCTTT. Translation gives CASSRMAGLNTEAFF.

At least ten counts were recorded for this clonotype. The chain has TRBV7-8 and TRBJ2-3, with 10 bases identical to TRBD2. Per the germline V gene, CDR1 is SGHVS and CDR2 is FQNEAQ. CDR3 length: 17 residues. Trimming removed 5 bases from V and 2 bases from J; junction bases left unmatched: 10. The DNA for the CDR3 is TGTGCCAGCAGCCTCACCCTAGCGGGGGAGGCCACAGATACGCAGTATTTT. This sequence encodes CASSLTLAGEATDTQYF.

Worth noting for this clonotype: This may arise from a read error, as a much more abundant clone is one base away. The gene calls are TRBV7-6 and TRBJ2-1; D is undetermined. The CDR3 runs to 12 residues. Trimming removed 0 bases at V and 8 bases at J, with 5 bases between. The germline gives CDR1 SGHVS, CDR2 FNYEAQ. CDR3 loop: CASSLASYEQFF. The CDR3 DNA is TGTGCCAGCAGCTTAGCATCCTATGAGCAGTTCTTC.

This clonotype was counted at least ten times. This chain links TRBV12-3 or TRBV12-4 with TRBJ2-1; TRBD2 matches at 8 bases. The CDR3 is 15 residues long. V dropped 7 bases and J dropped 7; count of bases not matched to a gene: 12. In nucleotides, the CDR3 is TGTGCCAGCACCGACAGCGGGAGCGGCGGGAATGAGCAGTTCTTC. Its protein product is CASTDSGSGGNEQFF.

This clonotype has a count of ten or more. The chain carries TRBV7-2 and TRBJ1-5; tentatively, D is TRBD1 (5 bases). The CDR3 consists of 14 residues. Trimming removed 1 base at V and 7 bases at J, with 11 bases between. From germline, CDR1 is SGHTA and CDR2 FQGNSA. This CDR3 is CASSLVGVGQPQHF. The CDR3 DNA sequence: TGTGCCAGCAGCTTAGTAGGGGTCGGGCAGCCCCAGCATTTT. The full variable domain, completed using reference TRBV7-2 and TRBJ1-5, is GAGVSQSPSNKVTEKGKDVELRCDPISGHTALYWYRQSLGQGLEFLIYFQGNSAPDKSGLPSDRFSAERTGGSVSTLTIQRTQQEDSAVYLCASSLVGVGQPQHFGDGTRLSIL.

In this sample, this clonotype turned up many times. The chain recombines TRBV7-2 with TRBJ1-6; D possibly corresponds to TRBD1 (6 bases). From germline, CDR1 is SGHTA and CDR2 FQGNSA. The germline V and J ends were trimmed by 5 bases and 9 bases, with 14 bases remaining between them. The CDR3 is 14 residues long. CDR3 residues: CASSQGHSGSPLHF. CDR3 DNA: TGTGCCAGCAGCCAGGGACACTCGGGTTCACCCCTCCACTTT.

In this sample, this clonotype turned up many times. The gene calls are TRBV7-2 and TRBJ2-3, with 7 nucleotides matching TRBD2. The CDR3 has 14 residues. V trimming: 5 bases; J trimming: 3 bases; junction bases outside the gene matches: 5. The germline gives CDR1 SGHTA, CDR2 FQGNSA. The CDR3 DNA sequence: TGTGCCAGCAGCACGAGGGAGGGGACAGATACGCAGTATTTT. Translation gives CASSTREGTDTQYF.

This clonotype has at least ten counts. This rearrangement joins TRBV15 to TRBJ2-3; TRBD1 aligns across 8 bases. Germline trimming cut 3 bases from V and 2 bases from J; bases unmatched to any gene: 10. The CDR3 runs 17 residues. The germline V gene encodes CDR1 LNHNV and CDR2 YYDKDF (reference sequence). The CDR3: CATSRGPRDRITDTQYF. The CDR3 nucleotides are TGTGCCACCAGCAGGGGACCCCGGGACAGGATCACAGATACGCAGTATTTT.

This clonotype occurred many times. This chain links TRBV5-1 with TRBJ2-3; D possibly corresponds to TRBD2 (6 bases). The CDR3 extends over 19 amino acids. Trimming stripped 3 bases from V and 6 bases from J, with 29 bases between. Germline V CDR1 and CDR2: SGHRS, YFSETQ. The CDR3 here is CASSSGVTRTGSVVDTQYF. The DNA of the CDR3 is TGCGCCAGCAGCTCGGGGGTAACAAGAACCGGCTCTGTTGTGGATACGCAGTATTTT.

At least ten counts were recorded for this clonotype. CDR3: CASSHLGQANSGANVLTF. CDR3 in DNA: TGTGCCAGCAGCCATTTAGGACAGGCGAACTCTGGGGCCAACGTCCTGACTTTC. The chain is built from TRBV4-2 and TRBJ2-6, with 7 positions matching TRBD1. J lost 0 bases, V lost 3 bases, and 8 bases had no gene match. Germline CDR1 and CDR2: LGHNA and YNFKEQ. CDR3 size: 18 residues.

A remark on this clonotype: With a much larger clone just one base away, this may be a read error. The chain links TRBV20-1 to TRBJ1-2; no clear D gene. Germline V gene sequence: CDR1 DFQATT, CDR2 SNEGSKA (reference sequence). The CDR3 totals 14 residues. CDR3: CCAREEGPNYGYTF. The CDR3 DNA is TGCTGTGCTAGAGAGGAGGGCCCTAACTATGGCTACACCTTC.

In this sample, this clonotype turned up many times. This sequence joins TRBV20-1 and TRBJ1-6, with 10 bases fitting TRBD1. V trimming: 2 bases; J trimming: 9 bases; junction bases outside the gene matches: 10. The V gene's germline CDR1 is DFQATT and CDR2 SNEGSKA (reference sequence). This CDR3 is built from 16 residues. The DNA for the CDR3 is TGCAGTGCTAGAACTGACAGGGGGCCCGTTGGTTCACCCCTCCACTTT. This codes for CSARTDRGPVGSPLHF.

This clonotype was seen ten or more times. This chain uses TRBV6-5 with TRBJ2-7; 9 bases map to TRBD1. J lost 5 bases, V lost 0 bases, and 8 bases had no gene match. The CDR3 length is 16 residues. Germline loops: CDR1 MNHEY, CDR2 SVGAGI. The CDR3 loop reads CASSYSIGTGTDEQYF. The CDR3 DNA sequence: TGTGCCAGCAGTTACTCGATTGGGACAGGGACGGACGAGCAGTACTTC.

This clonotype was seen ten or more times. The CDR3 nucleotides are TGTGCCAGCACCGGGACTTCCTACGAGCAGTACGTC. The encoded protein is CASTGTSYEQYV. The chain employs TRBV6-5 and TRBJ2-7; TRBD2 is a possible D gene (6 bases). V lost 7 bases to trimming and J lost 1 base, with 8 bases between them. CDR3 length: 12 amino acids. From germline, CDR1 is MNHEY and CDR2 SVGAGI.

Many counts were recorded for this clonotype. The genes are TRBV29-1 and TRBJ2-1; a possible D gene is TRBD2 (5 bases). V lost 6 bases, J lost 7 bases, and 16 bases lay in between. CDR3 length: 13 residues. Germline CDR1 SQVTM, CDR2 ANQGSEA. The CDR3 region has the DNA TGCAGCGTCGATTTAACGGGGTTGAATGAGCAGTTCTTC. It codes for CSVDLTGLNEQFF.

In its sample, this clonotype was seen many times. The chain joins TRBV5-1 to TRBJ1-1; D uncertain. The CDR3 spans 13 residues. The germline V gene encodes CDR1 SGHRS and CDR2 YFSETQ. V was shortened by 4 bases and J by 7 bases, with 14 bases between the two germline ends. The CDR3 DNA reads as TGCGCCAGCAGCCTCCGTCCATTGGGTGAAGCTTTCTTT. Translation gives CASSLRPLGEAFF.